This TCR beta chain was recorded in a study of breast tumors, draining lymph nodes, adjacent tissues. Study-level findings and limits: Most tumor T cells seemingly derive from lymph node, then expand in tumor. Tumor and nontumor repertoires were significantly more similar in luminal-like than in basal-like breast cancer. Tumor TCR diversity was below lymph nodes but above nontumor tissue.

As for this clonotype: The antigen is undetermined.

Trimming took 3 bases from V and 3 from J, leaving 2 bases between them. CDR3 size: 12 residues. Germline values: CDR1 LGHDT, CDR2 YNNKEL (reference sequence). Samples came from axillary lymph nodes draining the breast cancer. TCRdb independently ran MiXCR on the multiplex PCR reads; one entry per CDR3 protein. This sample carries approximately 250,000 distinct CDR3 sequences, under 35% of them seen once, and the ten largest clones take approximately 3.3%. The TCR sequence derives from a female donor with breast cancer. Some clones in this sample may be carry-over from other donors' samples. The chain links TRBV3-1 to TRBJ2-2, with D hard to call. Sequencing was done on a sample of axillary lymph node tissue. The CDR3 DNA sequence: TGTGCCAGCAGCCACCACACCGGGGAGCTGTTTTTT. As protein: CASSHHTGELFF.